This T cell receptor (beta chain) was documented in a study of cytomegalovirus exposure and HLA in healthy donors. Study results and limitations: When analyzed later, a missense DCLRE1C variant was found to be linked to TCR beta V- and J-gene trimming.

Notes on this clone: Its antigen remains unknown.

Trimming at V came to 3 bases and at J to 5 bases, leaving 4 bases not matched to a gene. The CDR3 loop spans 14 amino acids. CDR1 is LGHNA and CDR2 is YSLEER in the germline V gene. PCR amplification relied on 60 Vbeta primers (plus 13 Jbeta primers). In the source study's methods: The count from a later analysis was 60 million to 85 million unique TCR beta chains, around 11 million of them shared. Generated by immunoSEQ multiplex PCR, the TCRdb table keeps only in-frame clones and is missing some. Clonal size and the V and J genes are those of that table, whereas D and trimming came from the DNA. The table has fewer than 200,000 clones, roughly 80% seen once; the top ten hold just under 5%.

This sequence was found in a male donor in good health and CMV-seronegative. The chain recombines TRBV4-3 with TRBJ2-7; 10 bases match TRBD2. What was sequenced was PBMCs. The CDR3 coding sequence is TGCGCCAGCAGCCAGATGCTAGCGGGAGACGAGCAGTACTTC. It translates to CASSQMLAGDEQYF.